This T cell receptor beta chain was sequenced for a study of control samples from healthy donors and cancer patients. Generated by immunoSEQ multiplex PCR, the TCRdb table keeps only in-frame clones and is missing some. The sample has some 120,000 clones; approximately 90% are singletons. The ends were cut back, 9 bases at V and 5 bases at J, with 9 bases in the middle. CDR1 and CDR2 (germline): KGHDR, SFDVKD. The CDR3 extends over 11 amino acids. Sequencing was done on a sample of blood. This sequence was found in a woman aged 70-85 years in good health. This chain links TRBV24-1 with TRBJ2-5; D is perhaps TRBD2 (5 bases). CDR3 protein: CATGQRETQYF. The CDR3 coding sequence is TGTGCCACCGGGCAGCGGGAGACCCAGTACTTC.